The 12 T cell receptor beta chains below were found in one sample sequenced in a study of patients and donors after allogeneic stem cell transplantation. Each CDR3 protein gets one entry after TCRdb re-called the RT-PCR reads with MiXCR. The sample shows 80,000 to 90,000 distinct CDR3 sequences, roughly 50% of them seen only once. Sample: blood, either unsorted or a sorted T cell fraction (not recorded which). The receptor source for this set is a human donor who was either an allogeneic HSCT recipient or a stem cell or donor lymphocyte infusion donor (not recorded which). It is not recorded whose cells these are; they may come from a transplant donor.

The V call is TRBV28, the J call TRBJ1-1; D remains ambiguous. Germline V CDR1 and CDR2: MDHEN, SYDVKM. The CDR3 contains 15 residues. V gave up 6 bases and J gave up 0 bases, with 14 bases separating them. CDR3 nucleotide sequence: TGTGCCAGCAGCCTTCCTACGGGCATGAACACTGAAGCTTTCTTT. Translated, it gives CASSLPTGMNTEAFF.

J is TRBJ1-1 and V is TRBV6-2 or TRBV6-3; no firm D call. The length of the CDR3 is 12 residues. Looked up from germline, CDR1 is MNHEY and CDR2 is SVGEGT. V was clipped by 4 bases and J by 4 bases, with 7 bases between them. DNA for the CDR3: TGTGCCAGCAGTTGGCGGGGCACTGAAGCTTTCTTT. Translating it yields CASSWRGTEAFF.

This clonotype was observed a few times. The chain combines TRBV5-1 with TRBJ1-1; a possible D gene is TRBD1 (6 bases). Trimming stripped 4 bases from V and 3 bases from J, with 10 bases between. The CDR3 is 13 residues long. Looked up from germline, CDR1 is SGHRS and CDR2 is YFSETQ. In DNA, the CDR3 is TGCGCCAGCAGCCCCACAGGGTACACTGAAGCTTTCTTT. Protein: CASSPTGYTEAFF.

This clonotype turned up a few times. The gene calls are TRBV11-2 and TRBJ1-1, with D unresolved. This CDR3 comprises 15 residues. Germline-derived CDR1 and CDR2 are SGHAT and FQNNGV. The germline V and J ends were trimmed by 3 bases and 1 base, with 12 bases remaining between them. The DNA for the CDR3 is TGTGCCAGCAGCTTTACGAGAAGGGCGAACACTGAAGCTTTCTTT. Its protein product is CASSFTRRANTEAFF.

V usage is TRBV27 and J usage is TRBJ2-7; D call uncertain. Germline loops: CDR1 MNHEY, CDR2 SMNVEV (reference sequence). The V and J ends lost 4 bases and 2 bases respectively, with 12 bases between them. The CDR3 extends over 14 amino acids. The CDR3 protein is CASSSRLETYEQYF. The CDR3 coding sequence is TGTGCCAGCAGTTCTAGACTCGAAACCTACGAGCAGTACTTC.

This clonotype was detected a few times. CDR3 DNA: TGCGCCAGCAGCCAAGATTTGTCGGACACCTATTCACCCCTCCACTTT. Its translation: CASSQDLSDTYSPLHF. The chain joins TRBV4-3 to TRBJ1-6; D perhaps matches TRBD1 (5 bases). Trimming left V 0 bases short and J 8 bases short, with 14 bases between. Germline V gives CDR1 LGHNA, CDR2 YSLEER. This CDR3 comprises 16 residues.

The J gene is TRBJ1-6, the V gene TRBV20-1; D remains ambiguous. The CDR3 has 16 residues. Germline-derived CDR1 and CDR2 are DFQATT and SNEGSKA (reference sequence). V lost 2 bases, J lost 0 bases, and 11 bases lay in between. CDR3 amino acids: CSARRDVSSYNSPLHF. The DNA of the CDR3 is TGCAGTGCTAGACGCGACGTTAGCTCCTATAATTCACCCCTCCACTTT.

This clonotype has only a few counts. The chain has TRBV20-1 and TRBJ1-1; 10 bases are a match to TRBD1. This CDR3 is 14 amino acids long. With V trimmed by 6 bases and J by 1 base, 5 bases remained unmatched. Germline V CDR1 and CDR2: DFQATT, SNEGSKA (reference sequence). In DNA, the CDR3 is TGCAGTGCCCAGACAGGGGGCACGAACACTGAAGCTTTCTTT. This sequence encodes CSAQTGGTNTEAFF.

The chain is built from TRBV25-1 and TRBJ1-2; D remains unclear. The germline V and J ends were trimmed by 2 bases and 3 bases, with 7 bases remaining between them. The CDR3 has 13 amino acids. Germline CDR1 MGHDK, CDR2 SYGVNS. The CDR3 loop is CASSETGYYGYTF. The DNA of the CDR3 is TGTGCCAGCAGTGAAACGGGTTACTATGGCTACACCTTC.

V and J are TRBV9 and TRBJ2-3; D is unresolved. The V gene's germline CDR1 is SGDLS and CDR2 YYNGEE. The CDR3 has 11 amino acids. The V end was cut by 3 bases, the J end by 4 bases, with 3 bases between. The CDR3 loop is CASSASDTQYF. The CDR3 DNA sequence: TGTGCCAGCAGCGCTTCAGATACGCAGTATTTT.

This clonotype was recorded once. This sequence joins TRBV5-1 and TRBJ1-1, with a tentative D call TRBD1 (6 bases). Germline CDR1 is SGHRS and CDR2 is YFSETQ. Trimming pared 4 bases from V and 3 bases from J, leaving 13 bases between. The CDR3 spans 14 residues. The CDR3 is CASSPGVSDTEAFF. CDR3 nucleotide sequence: TGCGCCAGCAGCCCAGGGGTGTCGGACACTGAAGCTTTCTTT.

This clonotype turned up a few times. J is TRBJ1-1 and V is TRBV15; D unresolved. V shed 6 bases and J shed 1 base, with 3 bases lying between them. Germline loops: CDR1 LNHNV, CDR2 YYDKDF (reference sequence). This CDR3 has 11 amino acids. The CDR3 DNA reads as TGTGCCACCAGAGGGAACACTGAAGCTTTCTTT. This gives the protein CATRGNTEAFF. Together with reference TRBV15 and TRBJ1-1, the CDR3 gives the full variable domain: DAMVIQNPRYQVTQFGKPVTLSCSQTLNHNVMYWYQQKSSQAPKLLFHYYDKDFNNEADTPDNFQSRRPNTSFCFLDIRSPGLGDTAMYLCATRGNTEAFFGQGTRLTVV.